This TCR beta chain stems from a study of cytomegalovirus exposure and HLA in healthy donors. 13 Jbeta primers and 60 Vbeta primers were used for the PCR. In the authors' workflow: A later analysis counted about 80 million unique TCR beta chains, around 10 million shared. Data came from immunoSEQ multiplex PCR; TCRdb stores just in-frame clones and leaves some out. That table gives V, J and clone size, and the DNA gave D and trimming. The listing records around 190,000 clones. Overall study results and limits: It has been reported that TCR beta sequences accurately predicted the HLA-A and HLA-B alleles of most subjects. Among CMV-associated TCR beta chains, most appeared HLA-restricted in a later analysis.

V shed 0 bases and J shed 3 bases, with 8 bases lying between them. The CDR3 runs to 14 residues. The V gene's germline CDR1 is PRHDT and CDR2 FYEKMQ (reference sequence). As for the donors, each was a healthy bone marrow donor. Remarks on this clone: Its matching antigen is unknown.

V usage is TRBV13 and J usage is TRBJ1-1; D unclear. Sequencing was performed on PBMCs. The TCR sequence derives from a woman aged 25 to 39 in good health and CMV-seropositive. The CDR3 protein is CASSLGQWDTEAFF. CDR3 DNA sequence: TGTGCCAGCAGCTTAGGACAGTGGGACACTGAAGCTTTCTTT. Full variable domain (remainder filled in from reference TRBV13 and TRBJ1-1): AAGVIQSPRHLIKEKRETATLKCYPIPRHDTVYWYQQGPGQDPQFLISFYEKMQSDKGSIPDRFSAQQFSDYHSELNMSSLELGDSALYFCASSLGQWDTEAFFGQGTRLTVV.